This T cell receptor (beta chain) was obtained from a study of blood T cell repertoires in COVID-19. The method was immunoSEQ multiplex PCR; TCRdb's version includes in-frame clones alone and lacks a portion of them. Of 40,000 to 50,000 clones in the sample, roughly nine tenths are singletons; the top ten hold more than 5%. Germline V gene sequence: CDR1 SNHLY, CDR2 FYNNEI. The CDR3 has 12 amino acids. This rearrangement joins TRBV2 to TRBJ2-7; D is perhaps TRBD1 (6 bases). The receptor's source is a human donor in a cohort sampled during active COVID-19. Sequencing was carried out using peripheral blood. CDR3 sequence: CATGRGSYEQYF. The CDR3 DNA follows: TGTGCGACGGGCAGGGGCTCCTACGAGCAGTACTTC.